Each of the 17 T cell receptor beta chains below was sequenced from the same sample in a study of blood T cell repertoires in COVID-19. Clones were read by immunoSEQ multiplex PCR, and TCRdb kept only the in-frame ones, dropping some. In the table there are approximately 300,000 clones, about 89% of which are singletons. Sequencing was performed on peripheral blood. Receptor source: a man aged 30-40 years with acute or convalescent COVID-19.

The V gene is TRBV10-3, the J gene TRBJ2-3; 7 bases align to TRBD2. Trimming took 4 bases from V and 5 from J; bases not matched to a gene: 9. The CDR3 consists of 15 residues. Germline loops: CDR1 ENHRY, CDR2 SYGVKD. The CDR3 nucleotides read TGTGCCATCAGTGGGGGAGCACTAGCGCGAGATACGCAGTATTTT. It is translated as CAISGGALARDTQYF.

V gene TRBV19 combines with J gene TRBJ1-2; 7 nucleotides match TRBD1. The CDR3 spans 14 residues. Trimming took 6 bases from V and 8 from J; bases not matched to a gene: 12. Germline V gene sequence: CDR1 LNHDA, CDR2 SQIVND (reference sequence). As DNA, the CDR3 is TGTGCCAGTAGCATCGGGACAGTCCCCCGCGGCTACACCTTC. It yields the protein CASSIGTVPRGYTF.

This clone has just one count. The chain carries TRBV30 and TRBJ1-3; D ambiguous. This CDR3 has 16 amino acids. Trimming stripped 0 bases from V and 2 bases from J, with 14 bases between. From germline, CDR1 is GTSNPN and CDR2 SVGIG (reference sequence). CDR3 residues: CAWSVVRNPPGNTIYF. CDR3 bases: TGTGCCTGGAGTGTCGTTAGAAACCCTCCTGGAAACACCATATATTTT.

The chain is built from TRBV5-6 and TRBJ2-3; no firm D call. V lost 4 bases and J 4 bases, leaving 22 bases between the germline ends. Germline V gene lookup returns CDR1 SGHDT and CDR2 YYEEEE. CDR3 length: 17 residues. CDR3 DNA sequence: TGTGCCAGCAGCCTCTTCCCCCGGGTTCCAGAGGCAGATACGCAGTATTTT. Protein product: CASSLFPRVPEADTQYF.

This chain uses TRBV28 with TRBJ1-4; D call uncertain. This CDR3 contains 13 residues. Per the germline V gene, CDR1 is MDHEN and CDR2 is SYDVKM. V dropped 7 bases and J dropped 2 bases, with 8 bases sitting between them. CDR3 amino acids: CASKKSTNEKLFF. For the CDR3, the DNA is TGTGCCAGCAAAAAATCGACTAATGAAAAACTGTTTTTT. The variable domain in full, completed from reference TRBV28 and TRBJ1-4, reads DVKVTQSSRYLVKRTGEKVFLECVQDMDHENMFWYRQDPGLGLRLIYFSYDVKMKEKGDIPEGYSVSREKKERFSLILESASTNQTSMYLCASKKSTNEKLFFGSGTQLSVL.

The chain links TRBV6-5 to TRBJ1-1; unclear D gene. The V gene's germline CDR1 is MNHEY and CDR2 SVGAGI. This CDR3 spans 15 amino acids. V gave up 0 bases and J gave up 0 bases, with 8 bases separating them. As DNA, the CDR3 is TGTGCCAGCAGTTACTCGAGGCGGTTGAACACTGAAGCTTTCTTT. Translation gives CASSYSRRLNTEAFF.

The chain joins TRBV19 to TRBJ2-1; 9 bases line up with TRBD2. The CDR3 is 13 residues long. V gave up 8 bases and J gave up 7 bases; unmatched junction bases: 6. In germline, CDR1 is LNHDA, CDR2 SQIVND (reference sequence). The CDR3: CASRGRGPNEQFF. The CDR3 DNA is TGTGCCAGTCGCGGGAGGGGGCCAAATGAGCAGTTCTTC. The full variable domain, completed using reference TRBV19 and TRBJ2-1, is DGGITQSPKYLFRKEGQNVTLSCEQNLNHDAMYWYRQDPGQGLRLIYYSQIVNDFQKGDIAEGYSVSREKKESFPLTVTSAQKNPTAFYLCASRGRGPNEQFFGPGTRLTVL.

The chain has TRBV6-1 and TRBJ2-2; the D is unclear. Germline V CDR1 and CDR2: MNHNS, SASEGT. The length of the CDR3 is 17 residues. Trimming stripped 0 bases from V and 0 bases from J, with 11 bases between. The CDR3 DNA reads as TGTGCCAGCAGTGAAGCCAGAGCGCTCACGAACACCGGGGAGCTGTTTTTT. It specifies CASSEARALTNTGELFF.

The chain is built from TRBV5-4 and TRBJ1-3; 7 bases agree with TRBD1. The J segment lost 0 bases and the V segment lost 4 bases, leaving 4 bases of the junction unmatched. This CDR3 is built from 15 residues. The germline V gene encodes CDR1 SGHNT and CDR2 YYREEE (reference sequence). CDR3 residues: CASSPGTDSGNTIYF. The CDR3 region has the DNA TGTGCCAGCAGCCCAGGGACAGACTCTGGAAACACCATATATTTT.

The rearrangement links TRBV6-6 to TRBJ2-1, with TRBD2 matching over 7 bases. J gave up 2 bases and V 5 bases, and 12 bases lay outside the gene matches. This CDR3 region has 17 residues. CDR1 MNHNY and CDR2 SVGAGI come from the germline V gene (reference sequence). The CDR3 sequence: CASSPETGGRAYNEQFF. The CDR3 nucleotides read TGTGCCAGCAGTCCAGAGACCGGGGGGAGGGCCTACAATGAGCAGTTCTTC.

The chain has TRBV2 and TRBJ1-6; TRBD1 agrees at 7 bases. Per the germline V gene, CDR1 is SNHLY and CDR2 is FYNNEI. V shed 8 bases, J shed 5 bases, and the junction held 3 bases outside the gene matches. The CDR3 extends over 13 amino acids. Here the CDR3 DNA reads TGTGCCAGCCAGACAGGGAATAATTCACCCCTCCACTTT. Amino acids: CASQTGNNSPLHF.

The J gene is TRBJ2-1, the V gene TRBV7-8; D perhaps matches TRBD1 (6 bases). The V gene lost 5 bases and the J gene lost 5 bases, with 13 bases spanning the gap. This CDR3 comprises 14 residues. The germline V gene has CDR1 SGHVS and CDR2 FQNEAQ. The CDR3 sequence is CASSPGQQNNEQFF. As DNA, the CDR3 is TGTGCCAGCAGCCCTGGACAGCAAAACAATGAGCAGTTCTTC.

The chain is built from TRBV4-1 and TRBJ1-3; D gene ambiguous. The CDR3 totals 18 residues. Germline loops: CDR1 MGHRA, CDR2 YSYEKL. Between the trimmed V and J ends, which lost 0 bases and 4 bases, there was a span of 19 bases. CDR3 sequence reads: CASSQELPNSSSGNTIYF. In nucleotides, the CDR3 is TGCGCCAGCAGCCAAGAACTCCCGAACAGTTCCTCAGGAAACACCATATATTTT.

The CDR3 here is CASSLSRVSTDTQYF. In DNA form, the CDR3 reads TGTGCCAGCAGTTTAAGCCGGGTCAGCACAGATACGCAGTATTTT. This chain uses TRBV6-6 with TRBJ2-3; no definite D call. The germline V and J ends were trimmed by 4 bases and 0 bases, with 11 bases remaining between them. This CDR3 has 15 residues. CDR1 is MNHNY and CDR2 is SVGAGI in the germline V gene (reference sequence).

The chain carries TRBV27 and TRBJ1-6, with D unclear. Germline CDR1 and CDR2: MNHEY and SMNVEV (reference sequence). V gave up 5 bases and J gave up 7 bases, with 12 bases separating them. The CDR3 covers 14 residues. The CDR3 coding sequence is TGTGCCAGCAGTCCCCGACGGGAGAATTCACCCCTCCACTTT. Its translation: CASSPRRENSPLHF.

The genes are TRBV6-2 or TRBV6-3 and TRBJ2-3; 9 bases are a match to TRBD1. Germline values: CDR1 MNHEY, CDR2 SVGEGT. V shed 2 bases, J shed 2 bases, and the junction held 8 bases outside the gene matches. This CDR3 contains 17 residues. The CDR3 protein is CASSYHAGQGNTDTQYF. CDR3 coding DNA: TGTGCCAGCAGTTACCATGCGGGACAGGGAAACACAGATACGCAGTATTTT.

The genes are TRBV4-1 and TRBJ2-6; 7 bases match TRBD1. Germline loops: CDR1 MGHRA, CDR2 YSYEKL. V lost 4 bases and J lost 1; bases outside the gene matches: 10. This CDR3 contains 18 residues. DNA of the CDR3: TGCGCCAGCAGCCCTAGACAGGGATTCTTGTCTGGGGCCAACGTCCTGACTTTC. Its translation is CASSPRQGFLSGANVLTF.